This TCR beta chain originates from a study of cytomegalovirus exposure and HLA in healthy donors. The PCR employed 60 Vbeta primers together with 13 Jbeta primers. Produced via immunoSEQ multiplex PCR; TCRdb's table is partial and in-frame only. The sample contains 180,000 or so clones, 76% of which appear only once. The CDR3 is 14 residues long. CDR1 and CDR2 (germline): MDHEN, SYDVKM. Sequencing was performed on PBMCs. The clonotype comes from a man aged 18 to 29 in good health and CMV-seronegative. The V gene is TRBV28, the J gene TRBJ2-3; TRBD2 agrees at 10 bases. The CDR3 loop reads CAAGSGGAGDTQYF. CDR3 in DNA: TGTGCAGCAGGAAGCGGGGGGGCTGGAGATACGCAGTATTTT.